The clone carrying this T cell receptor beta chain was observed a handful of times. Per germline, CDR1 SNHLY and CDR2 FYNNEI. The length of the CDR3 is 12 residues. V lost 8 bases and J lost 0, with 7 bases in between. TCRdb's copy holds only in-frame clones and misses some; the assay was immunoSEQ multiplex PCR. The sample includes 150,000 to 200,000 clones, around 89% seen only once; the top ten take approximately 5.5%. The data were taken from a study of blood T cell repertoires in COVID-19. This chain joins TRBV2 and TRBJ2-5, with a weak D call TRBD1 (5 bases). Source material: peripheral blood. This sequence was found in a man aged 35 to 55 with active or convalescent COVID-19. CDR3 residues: CASSGYQETQYF. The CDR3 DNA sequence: TGTGCCAGCTCAGGGTACCAAGAGACCCAGTACTTC. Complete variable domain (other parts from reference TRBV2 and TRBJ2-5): EPEVTQTPSHQVTQMGQEVILRCVPISNHLYFYWYRQILGQKVEFLVSFYNNEISEKSEIFDDQFSVERPDGSNFTLKIRSTKLEDSAMYFCASSGYQETQYFGPGTRLLVL.